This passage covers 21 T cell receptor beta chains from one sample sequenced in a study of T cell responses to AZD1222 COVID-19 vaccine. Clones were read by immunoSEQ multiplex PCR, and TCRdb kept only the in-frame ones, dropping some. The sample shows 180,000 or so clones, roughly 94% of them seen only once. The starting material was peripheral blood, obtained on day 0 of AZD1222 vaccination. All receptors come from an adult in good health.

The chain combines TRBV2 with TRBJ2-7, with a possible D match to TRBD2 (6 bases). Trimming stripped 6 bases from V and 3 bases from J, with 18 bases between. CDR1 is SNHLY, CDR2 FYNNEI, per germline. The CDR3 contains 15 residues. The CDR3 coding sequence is TGTGCCAGCAGCGTCTACGGCGGGACGATCTACGAGCAGTACTTC. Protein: CASSVYGGTIYEQYF.

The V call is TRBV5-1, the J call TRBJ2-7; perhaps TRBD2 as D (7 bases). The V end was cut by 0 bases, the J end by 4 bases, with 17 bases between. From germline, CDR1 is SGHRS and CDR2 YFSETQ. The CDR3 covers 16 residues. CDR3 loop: CASSLARGRGGYEQYF. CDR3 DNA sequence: TGCGCCAGCAGCTTGGCCAGGGGCCGCGGGGGATACGAGCAGTACTTC.

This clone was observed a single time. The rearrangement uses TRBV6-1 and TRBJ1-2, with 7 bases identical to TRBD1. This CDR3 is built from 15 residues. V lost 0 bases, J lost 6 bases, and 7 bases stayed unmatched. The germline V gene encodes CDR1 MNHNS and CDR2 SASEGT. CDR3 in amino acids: CASSEALEGANGYTF. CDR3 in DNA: TGTGCCAGCAGTGAAGCGCTTGAGGGGGCCAATGGCTACACCTTC.

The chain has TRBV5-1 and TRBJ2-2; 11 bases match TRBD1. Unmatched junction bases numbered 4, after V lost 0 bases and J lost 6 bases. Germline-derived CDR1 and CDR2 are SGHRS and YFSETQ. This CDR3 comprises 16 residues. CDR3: CASSLGRTGGAGELFF. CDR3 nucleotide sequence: TGCGCCAGCAGCTTGGGCCGGACAGGGGGCGCCGGGGAGCTGTTTTTT.

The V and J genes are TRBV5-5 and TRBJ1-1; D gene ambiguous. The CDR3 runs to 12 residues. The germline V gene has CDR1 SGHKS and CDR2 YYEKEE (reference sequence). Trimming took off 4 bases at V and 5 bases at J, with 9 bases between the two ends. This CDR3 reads CASSLSLTEAFF. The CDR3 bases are TGTGCCAGCAGCCTGAGCTTAACTGAAGCTTTCTTT.

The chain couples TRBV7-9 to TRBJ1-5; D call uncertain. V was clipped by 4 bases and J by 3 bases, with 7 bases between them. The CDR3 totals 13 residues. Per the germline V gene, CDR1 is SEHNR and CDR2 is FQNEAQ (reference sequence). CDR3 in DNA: TGTGCCAGCAGCTCCTACATCAATCAGCCCCAGCATTTT. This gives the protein CASSSYINQPQHF.

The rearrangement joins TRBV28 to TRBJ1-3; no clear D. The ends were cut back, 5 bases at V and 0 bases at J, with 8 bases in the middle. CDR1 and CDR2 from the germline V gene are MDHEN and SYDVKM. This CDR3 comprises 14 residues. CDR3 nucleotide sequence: TGTGCCAGCAGTGTCGATAGCTCTGGAAACACCATATATTTT. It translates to CASSVDSSGNTIYF.

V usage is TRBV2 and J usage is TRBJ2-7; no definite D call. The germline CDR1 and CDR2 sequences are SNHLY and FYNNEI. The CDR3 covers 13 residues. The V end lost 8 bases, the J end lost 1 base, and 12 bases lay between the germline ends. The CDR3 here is CASEGRQSYEQYF. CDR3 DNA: TGTGCCAGCGAAGGACGGCAATCCTACGAGCAGTACTTC.

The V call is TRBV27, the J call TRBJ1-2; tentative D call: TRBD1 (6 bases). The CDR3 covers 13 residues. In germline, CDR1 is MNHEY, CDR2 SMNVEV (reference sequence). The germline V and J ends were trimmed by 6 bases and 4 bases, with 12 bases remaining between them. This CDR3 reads CASRLTGTYGYTF. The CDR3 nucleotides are TGTGCCAGCAGACTCACAGGGACCTATGGCTACACCTTC.

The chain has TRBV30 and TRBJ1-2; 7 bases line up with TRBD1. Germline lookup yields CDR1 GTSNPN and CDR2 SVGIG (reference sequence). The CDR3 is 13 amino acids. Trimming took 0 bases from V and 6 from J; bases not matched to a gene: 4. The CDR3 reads CAWSVHRGNGYTF. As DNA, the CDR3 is TGTGCCTGGAGTGTTCACAGGGGCAATGGCTACACCTTC.

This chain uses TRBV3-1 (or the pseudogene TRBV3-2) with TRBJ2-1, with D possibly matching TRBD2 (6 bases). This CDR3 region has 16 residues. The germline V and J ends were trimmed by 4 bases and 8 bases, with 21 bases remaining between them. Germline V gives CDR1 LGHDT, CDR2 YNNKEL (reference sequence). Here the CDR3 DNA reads TGTGCCAGCAGCCTGATCTCGGGGACTGGAGACGATGAGCAGTTCTTC. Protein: CASSLISGTGDDEQFF.

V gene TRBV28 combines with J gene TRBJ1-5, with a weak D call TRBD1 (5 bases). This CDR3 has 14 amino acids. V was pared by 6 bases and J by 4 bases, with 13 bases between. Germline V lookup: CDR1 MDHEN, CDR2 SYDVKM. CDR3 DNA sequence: TGTGCCAGCAGGCGGGCGGGGGAGAATCAGCCCCAGCATTTT. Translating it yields CASRRAGENQPQHF. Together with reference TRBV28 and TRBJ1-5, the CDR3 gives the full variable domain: DVKVTQSSRYLVKRTGEKVFLECVQDMDHENMFWYRQDPGLGLRLIYFSYDVKMKEKGDIPEGYSVSREKKERFSLILESASTNQTSMYLCASRRAGENQPQHFGDGTRLSIL.

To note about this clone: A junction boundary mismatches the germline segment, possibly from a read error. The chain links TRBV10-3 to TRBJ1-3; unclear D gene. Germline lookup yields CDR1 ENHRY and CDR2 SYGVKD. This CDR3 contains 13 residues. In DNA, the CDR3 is TGTGCCATCAGGGAGTACTCTGGAAACACCATATATTTT. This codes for CAIREYSGNTIYF.

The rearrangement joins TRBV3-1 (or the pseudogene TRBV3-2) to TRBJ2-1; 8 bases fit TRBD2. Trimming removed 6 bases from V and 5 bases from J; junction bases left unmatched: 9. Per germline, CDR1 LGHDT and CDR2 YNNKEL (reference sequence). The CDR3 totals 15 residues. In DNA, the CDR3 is TGTGCCAGCAGGCACACTAGCGGTGATCACAATGAGCAGTTCTTC. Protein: CASRHTSGDHNEQFF.

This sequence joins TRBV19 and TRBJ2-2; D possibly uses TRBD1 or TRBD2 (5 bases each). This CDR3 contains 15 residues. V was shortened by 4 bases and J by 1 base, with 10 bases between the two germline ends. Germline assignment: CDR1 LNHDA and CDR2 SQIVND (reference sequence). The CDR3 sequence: CASSNPGLNTGELFF. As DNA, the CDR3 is TGTGCCAGTAGTAATCCGGGGCTGAACACCGGGGAGCTGTTTTTT.

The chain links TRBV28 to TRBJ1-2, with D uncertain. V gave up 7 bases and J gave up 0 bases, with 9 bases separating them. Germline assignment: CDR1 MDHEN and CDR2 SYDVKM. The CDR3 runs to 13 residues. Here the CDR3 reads CASTYLANYGYTF. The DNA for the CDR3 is TGTGCCAGCACGTACCTGGCTAACTATGGCTACACCTTC.

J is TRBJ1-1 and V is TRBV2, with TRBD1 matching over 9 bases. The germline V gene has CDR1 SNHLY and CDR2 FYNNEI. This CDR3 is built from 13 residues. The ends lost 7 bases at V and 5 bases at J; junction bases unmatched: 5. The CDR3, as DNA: TGTGCCAGCACGGGACAGGGAGGGACTGAAGCTTTCTTT. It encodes CASTGQGGTEAFF.

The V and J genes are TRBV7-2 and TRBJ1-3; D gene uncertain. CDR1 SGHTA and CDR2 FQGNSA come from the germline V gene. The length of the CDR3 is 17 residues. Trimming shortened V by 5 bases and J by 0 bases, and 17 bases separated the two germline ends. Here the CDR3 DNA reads TGTGCCAGCAGCCCCATAGGGCGCCAGAGCTCTGGAAACACCATATATTTT. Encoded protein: CASSPIGRQSSGNTIYF. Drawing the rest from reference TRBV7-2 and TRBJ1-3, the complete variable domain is GAGVSQSPSNKVTEKGKDVELRCDPISGHTALYWYRQSLGQGLEFLIYFQGNSAPDKSGLPSDRFSAERTGGSVSTLTIQRTQQEDSAVYLCASSPIGRQSSGNTIYFGEGSWLTVV.

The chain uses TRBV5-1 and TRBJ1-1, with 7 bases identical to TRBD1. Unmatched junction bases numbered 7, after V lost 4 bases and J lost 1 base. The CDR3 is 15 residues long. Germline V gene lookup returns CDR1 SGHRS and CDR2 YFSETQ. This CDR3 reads CASSLLAGGNTEAFF. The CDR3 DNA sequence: TGCGCCAGCAGCCTCCTTGCAGGGGGGAACACTGAAGCTTTCTTT.

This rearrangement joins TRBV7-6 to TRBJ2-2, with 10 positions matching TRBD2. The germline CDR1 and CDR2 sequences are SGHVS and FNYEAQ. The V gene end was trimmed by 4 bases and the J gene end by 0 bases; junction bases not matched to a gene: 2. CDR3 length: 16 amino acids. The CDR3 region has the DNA TGTGCCAGCAGCTCACTAGCGGGGACGAACACCGGGGAGCTGTTTTTT. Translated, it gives CASSSLAGTNTGELFF.

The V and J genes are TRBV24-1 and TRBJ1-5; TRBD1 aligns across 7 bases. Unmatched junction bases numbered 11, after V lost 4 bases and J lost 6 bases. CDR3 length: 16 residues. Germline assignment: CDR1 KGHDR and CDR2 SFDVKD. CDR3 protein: CATSDSTGELSQPQHF. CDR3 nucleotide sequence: TGTGCCACCAGTGACTCAACAGGGGAATTAAGTCAGCCCCAGCATTTT.